This record concerns one T cell receptor beta chain sequence. No antigen is known for it. This sample is part of a study of shared clonotypes between healthy human individuals. Between the trimmed V and J ends, which lost 6 bases and 4 bases, there was a span of 9 bases. Germline CDR1 and CDR2: LGHNA and YNFKEQ. The CDR3 is made up of 12 amino acids. Over several immunoSEQ plates, each subset's genomic DNA was distributed in even portions. TCRdb keeps only in-frame clones here, not all; method: immunoSEQ multiplex PCR. The sample shows 2.3 million or so clones, over 90% of them seen only once. General study points: Exclusively blood specimens were collected; tissue repertoires likely differ.

Sample: naive CD4+ T cells from PBMCs. This sample's subset: CD45RA+ positively selected. The TCR originated in a man younger than 30 in good health. Some clones in this sample may be carry-over from other donors' samples. V is TRBV4-2 and J is TRBJ1-1; TRBD1 might be the D (6 bases). The CDR3 is CASSTGSTEAFF. For the CDR3, the DNA is TGTGCCAGCAGTACAGGGTCCACTGAAGCTTTCTTT.